This section outlines one T cell receptor (beta chain) sequence together with its context. This sample stems from a study of graft-versus-host responses after intestinal transplantation. Study-wide context: Recipients were given multivisceral, liver-intestinal, or isolated intestinal transplants. Induction using anti-thymocyte globulin, followed by tacrolimus and steroids for two to four years, was given to all recipients.

The protocol was immunoSEQ multiplex PCR, while the TCRdb copy is restricted to in-frame clones and leaves out a portion. This table has 11,000 to 15,000 clones, just over 35% appearing once. The authors seeded 200,000 CFSE-labeled responder cells together with 200,000 irradiated stimulator cells tagged with violet dye. The V and J ends lost 2 bases and 5 bases respectively, with 19 bases between them. Germline CDR1 SGHVS, CDR2 FQNEAQ. CDR3 length: 16 residues. The sequenced sample was alloreactive CD8+ T cells from a mixed lymphocyte reaction culture, obtained before intestinal transplant. Subset defined: CFSE-low proliferating T cells sorted from roughly 6-day pre-transplant mixed lymphocyte reaction (GvH or HvG direction). The receptor's source is a human patient who received an intestinal transplant. The V and J genes are TRBV7-8 and TRBJ2-7; the D gene is possibly TRBD1 (5 bases). This CDR3 is CASSLSRVTGRHEQYF. CDR3 in DNA: TGTGCCAGCAGCTTAAGTAGAGTTACAGGACGGCACGAGCAGTACTTC.